The clone carrying this TCR beta chain was counted ten times or more. Its antigen is undetermined. The data belong to a study of T-cell reconstitution after alpha-beta-depleted transplantation in children. Notes on the study in general: High day-60 TCRbeta diversity in some patients came from surviving recipient T cells and thymic progenitors. Several hundred expanded graft clones reportedly supplied alpha-beta T cells about two months after transplant. T-cell counts and diversity at one year post-transplant came mainly from newly produced T cells.

Researchers prepared the TCRbeta library using unique molecular identifiers, the study reports. TCRdb re-derived calls from the PCR reads in MiXCR, one entry per CDR3 protein. Here the sample spans hundreds of thousands of distinct CDR3 sequences, about 10% being singletons. Germline lookup yields CDR1 MDHEN and CDR2 SYDVKM. The V and J ends lost 5 bases and 7 bases respectively, with 12 bases between them. The CDR3 sequence is 13 residues long. This receptor was identified in a child aged 2-15 years with inherited bone marrow failure, due to receive a stem cell transplant. V and J are TRBV28 and TRBJ2-1; no reliable D call. The source material was PBMCs, sampled before TCRalphabeta/CD19-depleted stem cell transplant. The CDR3 DNA sequence: TGTGCCAGCAGTCCCCCGTTGCCAAATGAGCAGTTCTTC. As protein: CASSPPLPNEQFF.